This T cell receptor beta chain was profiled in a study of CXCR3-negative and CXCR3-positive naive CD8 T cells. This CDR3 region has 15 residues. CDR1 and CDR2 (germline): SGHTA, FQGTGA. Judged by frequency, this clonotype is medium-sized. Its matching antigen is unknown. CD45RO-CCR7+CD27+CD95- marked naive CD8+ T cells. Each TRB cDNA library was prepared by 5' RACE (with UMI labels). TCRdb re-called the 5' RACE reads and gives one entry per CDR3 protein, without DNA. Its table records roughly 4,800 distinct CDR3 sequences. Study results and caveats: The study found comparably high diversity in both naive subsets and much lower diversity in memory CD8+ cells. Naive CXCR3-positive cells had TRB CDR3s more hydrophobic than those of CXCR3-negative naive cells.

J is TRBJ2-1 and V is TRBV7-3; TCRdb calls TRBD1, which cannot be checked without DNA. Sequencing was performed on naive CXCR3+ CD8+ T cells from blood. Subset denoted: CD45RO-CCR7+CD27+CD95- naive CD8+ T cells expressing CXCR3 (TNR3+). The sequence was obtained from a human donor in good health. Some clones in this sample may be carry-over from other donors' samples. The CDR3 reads CASSPAGEGYNEQFF.